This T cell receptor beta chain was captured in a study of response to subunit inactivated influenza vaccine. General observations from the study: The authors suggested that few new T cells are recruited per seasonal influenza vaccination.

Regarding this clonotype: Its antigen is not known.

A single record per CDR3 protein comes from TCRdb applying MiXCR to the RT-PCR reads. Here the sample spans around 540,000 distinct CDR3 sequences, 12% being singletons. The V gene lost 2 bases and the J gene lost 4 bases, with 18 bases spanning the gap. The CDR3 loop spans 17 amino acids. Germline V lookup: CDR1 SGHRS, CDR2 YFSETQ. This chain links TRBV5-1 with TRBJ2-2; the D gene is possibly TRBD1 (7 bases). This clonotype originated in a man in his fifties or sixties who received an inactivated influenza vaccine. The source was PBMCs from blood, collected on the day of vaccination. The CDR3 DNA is TGCGCCAGCAGCTTTCTGCGGGACAGCGTGAGCACCGGGGAGCTGTTTTTT. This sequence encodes CASSFLRDSVSTGELFF.